This T cell receptor (beta chain) is drawn from a study of beta chain features in type 1 diabetes. Sorted cells reached over 95% purity in every population. Expressed TCRB transcripts were sequenced after all isolated RNA was converted to cDNA. Naive, central memory and regulatory T cell samples came to a mean of roughly 4 million reads. Sequenced by immunoSEQ multiplex PCR; TCRdb stores in-frame clones only, minus some. Found here are some 350,000 clones, 8.5% to 10% of them singletons; the top ten hold 0.6%. Overall study findings and caveats: Insertion counts at VDJ junctions were lower in type 1 diabetes patients, who also showed more deletions there. Shorter TCRB CDR3s, moderately but significantly so, marked every one of the four CD4+ subsets in Type 1 diabetes patients. Overrepresentation of cells with high TCR expression could result from cDNA sequencing.

Turning to this clone: Its antigen is currently unknown.

The sequence was collected from a man between 25 and 39 years old with type 1 diabetes. Sequenced input: central memory CD4+ T cells from blood.

The CDR3, as DNA: TGTGCCAGCAGCCAAGATCAGCGGGGACGATATGGTGAGCAGTTCTTC. It encodes CASSQDQRGRYGEQFF. The chain couples TRBV4-2 to TRBJ2-1, with TRBD2 matching 7 bases. The CDR3 is made up of 16 amino acids. Germline values: CDR1 LGHNA, CDR2 YNFKEQ. Trimming took 0 bases from V and 9 from J; bases not matched to a gene: 11.